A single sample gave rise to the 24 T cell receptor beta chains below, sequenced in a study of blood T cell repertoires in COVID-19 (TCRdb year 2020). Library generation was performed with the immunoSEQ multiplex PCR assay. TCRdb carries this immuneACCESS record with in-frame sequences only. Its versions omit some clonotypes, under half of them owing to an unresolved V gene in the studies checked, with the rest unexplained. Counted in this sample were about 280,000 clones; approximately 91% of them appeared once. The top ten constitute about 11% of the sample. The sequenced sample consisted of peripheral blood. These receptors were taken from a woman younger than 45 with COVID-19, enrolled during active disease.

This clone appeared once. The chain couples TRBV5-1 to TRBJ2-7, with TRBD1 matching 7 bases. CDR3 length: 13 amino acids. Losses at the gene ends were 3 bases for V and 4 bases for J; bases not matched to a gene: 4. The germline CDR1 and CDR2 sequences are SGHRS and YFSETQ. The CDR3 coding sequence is TGCGCCAGCAGCTGGGGGACAGAATACGAGCAGTACTTC. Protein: CASSWGTEYEQYF.

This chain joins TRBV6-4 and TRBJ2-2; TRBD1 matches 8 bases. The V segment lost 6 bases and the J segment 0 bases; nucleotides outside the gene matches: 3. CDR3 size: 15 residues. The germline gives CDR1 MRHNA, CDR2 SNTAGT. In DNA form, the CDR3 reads TGTGCCAGCAGAGAGGACAGGGCGAACACCGGGGAGCTGTTTTTT. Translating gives CASREDRANTGELFF.

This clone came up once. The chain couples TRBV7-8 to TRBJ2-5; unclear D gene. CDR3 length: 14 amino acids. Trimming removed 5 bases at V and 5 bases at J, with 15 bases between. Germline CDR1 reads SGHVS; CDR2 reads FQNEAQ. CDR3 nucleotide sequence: TGTGCCAGCAGCCCCCAGGCGCTTGGGGAGACCCAGTACTTC. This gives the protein CASSPQALGETQYF.

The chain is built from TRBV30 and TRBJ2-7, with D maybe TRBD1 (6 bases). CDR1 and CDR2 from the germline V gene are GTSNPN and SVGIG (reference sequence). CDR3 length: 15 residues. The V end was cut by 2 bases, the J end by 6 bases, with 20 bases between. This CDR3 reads CAWSIQGSVGLEQYF. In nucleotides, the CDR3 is TGTGCCTGGAGTATCCAGGGGTCAGTTGGGCTCGAGCAGTACTTC.

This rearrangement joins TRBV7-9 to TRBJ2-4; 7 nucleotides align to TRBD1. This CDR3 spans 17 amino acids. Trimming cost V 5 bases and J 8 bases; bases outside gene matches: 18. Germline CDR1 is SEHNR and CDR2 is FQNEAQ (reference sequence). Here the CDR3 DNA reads TGTGCCAGCAGCGGATTCATTCGGGACAGTGCCCCGGACATTCAGTACTTC. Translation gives CASSGFIRDSAPDIQYF.

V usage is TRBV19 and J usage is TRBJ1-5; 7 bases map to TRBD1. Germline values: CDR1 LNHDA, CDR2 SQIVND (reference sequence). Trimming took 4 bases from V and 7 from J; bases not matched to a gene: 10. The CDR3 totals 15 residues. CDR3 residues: CASSRRQGVGQPQHF. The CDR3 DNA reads TGTGCCAGTAGTAGGCGGCAGGGGGTGGGGCAGCCCCAGCATTTT.

The CDR3 bases are TGTGCCAGCAGCTTAGGGGGCGCAGGTACTAACTATGGCTACACCTTC. This codes for CASSLGGAGTNYGYTF. This chain connects TRBV7-2 to TRBJ1-2; tentatively, D is TRBD1 (5 bases). Germline loops: CDR1 SGHTA, CDR2 FQGNSA. V shed 1 base and J shed 0 bases, with 12 bases lying between them. This CDR3 contains 16 residues.

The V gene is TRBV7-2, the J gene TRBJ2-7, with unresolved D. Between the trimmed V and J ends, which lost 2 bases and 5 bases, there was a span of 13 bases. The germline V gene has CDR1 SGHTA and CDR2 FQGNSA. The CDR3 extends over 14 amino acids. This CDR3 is CASSLYRPGHEQYF. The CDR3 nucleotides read TGTGCCAGCAGCTTATATCGCCCCGGTCACGAGCAGTACTTC. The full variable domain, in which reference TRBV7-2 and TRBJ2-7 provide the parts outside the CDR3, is GAGVSQSPSNKVTEKGKDVELRCDPISGHTALYWYRQSLGQGLEFLIYFQGNSAPDKSGLPSDRFSAERTGGSVSTLTIQRTQQEDSAVYLCASSLYRPGHEQYFGPGTRLTVT.

The CDR3 DNA follows: TGTGCCAGCAGTTTGTTGCAGGTCGGTAGTGGGGAGCAGTACTTC. It yields the protein CASSLLQVGSGEQYF. The chain has TRBV28 and TRBJ2-7, with unresolved D. The V gene's germline CDR1 is MDHEN and CDR2 SYDVKM. V dropped 3 bases and J dropped 7 bases, with 19 bases sitting between them. CDR3 length equals 15 residues.

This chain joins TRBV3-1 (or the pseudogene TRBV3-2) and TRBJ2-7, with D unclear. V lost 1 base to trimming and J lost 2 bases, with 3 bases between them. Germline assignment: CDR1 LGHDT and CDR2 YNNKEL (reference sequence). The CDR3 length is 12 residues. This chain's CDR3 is CASSQVAYEQYF. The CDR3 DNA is TGTGCCAGCAGCCAAGTAGCCTACGAGCAGTACTTC.

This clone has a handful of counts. CDR3 DNA sequence: TGCAGCGTTAAAGCGGGGGACTCCTACGAGCAGTACTTC. Encoded protein: CSVKAGDSYEQYF. V is TRBV29-1 and J is TRBJ2-7; 8 bases agree with TRBD2. The CDR3 covers 13 residues. The ends lost 5 bases at V and 0 bases at J; junction bases unmatched: 3. The germline V gene has CDR1 SQVTM and CDR2 ANQGSEA.

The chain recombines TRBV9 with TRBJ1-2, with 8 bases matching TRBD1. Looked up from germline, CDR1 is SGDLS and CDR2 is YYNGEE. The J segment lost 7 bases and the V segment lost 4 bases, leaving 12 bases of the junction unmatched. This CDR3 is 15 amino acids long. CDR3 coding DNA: TGTGCCAGCAGCAAAAATACACAGGGGGTCGGTGGCTACACCTTC. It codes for CASSKNTQGVGGYTF.

CDR3: CASSFGGNGQETQYF. CDR3 bases: TGTGCCAGCAGCTTTGGAGGGAATGGGCAAGAGACCCAGTACTTC. The chain is built from TRBV5-6 and TRBJ2-5; perhaps TRBD2 as D (6 bases). The CDR3 consists of 15 residues. Germline CDR1 and CDR2: SGHDT and YYEEEE. Trimming removed 2 bases at V and 2 bases at J, with 13 bases between.

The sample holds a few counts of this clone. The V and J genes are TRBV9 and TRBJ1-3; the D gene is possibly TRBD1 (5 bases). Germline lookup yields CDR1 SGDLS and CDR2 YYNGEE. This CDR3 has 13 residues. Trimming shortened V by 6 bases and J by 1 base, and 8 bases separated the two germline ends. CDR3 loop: CASTGPSGNTIYF. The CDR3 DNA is TGTGCCAGCACAGGGCCATCTGGAAACACCATATATTTT.

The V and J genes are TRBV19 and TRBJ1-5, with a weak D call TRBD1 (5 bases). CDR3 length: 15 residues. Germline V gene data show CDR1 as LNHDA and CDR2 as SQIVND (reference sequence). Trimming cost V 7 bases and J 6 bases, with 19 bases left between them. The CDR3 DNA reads TGTGCCAGTACCGAAACCGGGGGAAGTATTCAGCCCCAGCATTTT. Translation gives CASTETGGSIQPQHF.

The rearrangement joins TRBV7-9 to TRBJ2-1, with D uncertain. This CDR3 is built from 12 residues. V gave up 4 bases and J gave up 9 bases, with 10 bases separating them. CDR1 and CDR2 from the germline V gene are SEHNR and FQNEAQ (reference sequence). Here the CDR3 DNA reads TGTGCCAGCAGCTCCGGGTTTTTTGAGCAGTTCTTC. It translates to CASSSGFFEQFF.

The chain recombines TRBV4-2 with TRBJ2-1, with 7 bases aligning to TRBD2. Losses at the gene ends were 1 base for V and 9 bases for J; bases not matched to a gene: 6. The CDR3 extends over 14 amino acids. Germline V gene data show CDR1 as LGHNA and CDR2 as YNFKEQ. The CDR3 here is CASSQVAGEGEQFF. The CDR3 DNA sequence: TGTGCCAGCAGCCAAGTCGCGGGAGAGGGTGAGCAGTTCTTC.

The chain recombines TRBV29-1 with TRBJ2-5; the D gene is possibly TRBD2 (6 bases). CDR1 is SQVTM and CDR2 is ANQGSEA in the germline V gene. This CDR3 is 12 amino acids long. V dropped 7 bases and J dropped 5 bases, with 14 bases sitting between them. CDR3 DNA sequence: TGCAGCGCTGTAGGACGGGGGGAGACCCAGTACTTC. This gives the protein CSAVGRGETQYF. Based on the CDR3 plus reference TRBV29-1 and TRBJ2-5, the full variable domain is SAVISQKPSRDICQRGTSLTIQCQVDSQVTMMFWYRQQPGQSLTLIATANQGSEATYESGFVIDKFPISRPNLTFSTLTVSNMSPEDSSIYLCSAVGRGETQYFGPGTRLLVL.

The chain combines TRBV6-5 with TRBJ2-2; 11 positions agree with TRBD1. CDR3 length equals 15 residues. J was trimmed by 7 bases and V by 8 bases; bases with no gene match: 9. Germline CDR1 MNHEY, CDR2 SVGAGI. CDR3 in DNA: TGTGCCAGCTGGTCGGGACAGGGGGTAAACGGGGAGCTGTTTTTT. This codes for CASWSGQGVNGELFF.

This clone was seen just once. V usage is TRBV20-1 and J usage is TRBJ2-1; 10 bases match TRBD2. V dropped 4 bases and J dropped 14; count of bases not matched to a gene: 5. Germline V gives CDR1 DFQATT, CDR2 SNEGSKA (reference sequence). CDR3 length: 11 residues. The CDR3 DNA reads TGCAGTGCTACAACTAGCGGGAATAAGTTCTTC. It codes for CSATTSGNKFF.

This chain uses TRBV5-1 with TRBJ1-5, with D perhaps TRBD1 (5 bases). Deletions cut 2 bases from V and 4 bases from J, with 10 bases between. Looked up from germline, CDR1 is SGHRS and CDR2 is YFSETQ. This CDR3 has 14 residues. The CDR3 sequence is CASSFGAGNQPQHF. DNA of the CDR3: TGCGCCAGCAGCTTTGGGGCAGGGAATCAGCCCCAGCATTTT.

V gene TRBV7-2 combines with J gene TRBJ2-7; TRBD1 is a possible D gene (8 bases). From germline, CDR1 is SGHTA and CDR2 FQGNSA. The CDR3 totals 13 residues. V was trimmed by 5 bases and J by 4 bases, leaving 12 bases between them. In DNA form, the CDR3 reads TGTGCCAGCAGCGTACAGGGGGGGTACGAGCAGTACTTC. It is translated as CASSVQGGYEQYF.

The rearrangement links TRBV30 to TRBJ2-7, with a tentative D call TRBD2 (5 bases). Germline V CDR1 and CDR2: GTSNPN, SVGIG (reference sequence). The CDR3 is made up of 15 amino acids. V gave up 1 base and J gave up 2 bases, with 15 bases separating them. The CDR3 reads CAWSGSGRPAYEQYF. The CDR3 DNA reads TGTGCCTGGAGTGGGAGCGGTCGGCCGGCCTACGAGCAGTACTTC.

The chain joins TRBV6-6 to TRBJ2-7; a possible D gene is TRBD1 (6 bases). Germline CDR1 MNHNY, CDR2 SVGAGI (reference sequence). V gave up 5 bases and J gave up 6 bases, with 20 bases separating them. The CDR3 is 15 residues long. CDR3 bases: TGTGCCAGCAGTGCCCTGAGGGGGAGCACAGGCGAGCAGTACTTC. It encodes CASSALRGSTGEQYF.